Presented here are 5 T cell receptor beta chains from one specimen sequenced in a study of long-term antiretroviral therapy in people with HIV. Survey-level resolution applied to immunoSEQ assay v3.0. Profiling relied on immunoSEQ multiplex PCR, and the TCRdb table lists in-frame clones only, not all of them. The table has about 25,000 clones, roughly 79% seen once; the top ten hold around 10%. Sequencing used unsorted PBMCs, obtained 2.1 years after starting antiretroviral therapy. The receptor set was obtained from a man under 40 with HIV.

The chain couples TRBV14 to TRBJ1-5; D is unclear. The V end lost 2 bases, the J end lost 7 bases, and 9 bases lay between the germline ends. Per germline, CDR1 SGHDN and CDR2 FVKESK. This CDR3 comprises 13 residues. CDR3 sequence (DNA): TGTGCCAGCAGCCAAAATTGGAGGCAGCCCCAGCATTTT. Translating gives CASSQNWRQPQHF.

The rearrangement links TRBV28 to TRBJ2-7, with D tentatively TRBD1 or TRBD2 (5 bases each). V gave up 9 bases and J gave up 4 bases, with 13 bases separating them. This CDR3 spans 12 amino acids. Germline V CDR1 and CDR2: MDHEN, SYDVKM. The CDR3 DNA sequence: TGTGCCAGTGACCGGGGCGGGTACGAGCAGTACTTC. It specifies CASDRGGYEQYF.

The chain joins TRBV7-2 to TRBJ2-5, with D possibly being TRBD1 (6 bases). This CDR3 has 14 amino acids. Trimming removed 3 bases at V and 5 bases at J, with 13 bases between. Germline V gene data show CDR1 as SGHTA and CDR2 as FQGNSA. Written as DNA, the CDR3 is TGTGCCAGCAGCTTCGTGCCAGGACAGGAGACCCAGTACTTC. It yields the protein CASSFVPGQETQYF.

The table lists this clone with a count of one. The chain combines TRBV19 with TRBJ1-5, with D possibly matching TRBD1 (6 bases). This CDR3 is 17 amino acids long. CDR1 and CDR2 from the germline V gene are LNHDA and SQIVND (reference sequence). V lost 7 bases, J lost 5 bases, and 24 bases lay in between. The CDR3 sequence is CASNLGGDHRVHQPQHF. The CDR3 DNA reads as TGTGCCAGTAACCTGGGAGGGGACCACAGGGTACATCAGCCCCAGCATTTT.

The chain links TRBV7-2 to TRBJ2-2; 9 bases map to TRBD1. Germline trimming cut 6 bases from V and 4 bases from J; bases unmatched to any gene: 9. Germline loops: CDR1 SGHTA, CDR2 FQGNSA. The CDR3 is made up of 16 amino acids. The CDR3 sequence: CASRRTGTGFTGELFF. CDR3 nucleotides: TGTGCCAGCAGGCGGACCGGGACAGGGTTCACCGGGGAGCTGTTTTTT.